These 25 T cell receptor beta chains were all obtained from the same sample, sequenced in a study of blood T cell repertoires in COVID-19 (dated by TCRdb to the early 2020s). Receptor amplification or capture employed the immunoSEQ multiplex PCR assay. Sourced from immuneACCESS, this table was stored by TCRdb with only in-frame sequences that have V and J called. A share of the clones is absent; for the studies checked, an unresolved V gene accounts for under half, and the remainder has no known explanation. This sample gives under 150,000 clones in total; roughly 84% of them show up just once. Together, the top ten hold around 3.5% of the sample. The sequencing sample was made of peripheral blood. Receptors were obtained from a man aged 40-49 years with acute or convalescent COVID-19.

V is TRBV5-1 and J is TRBJ1-1, with D hard to call. V dropped 1 base and J dropped 1 base, with 8 bases sitting between them. This CDR3 has 14 amino acids. Germline CDR1 is SGHRS and CDR2 is YFSETQ. CDR3: CASSLTERNTEAFF. The CDR3 DNA reads as TGCGCCAGCAGCTTGACAGAAAGGAACACTGAAGCTTTCTTT.

This chain connects TRBV7-2 to TRBJ2-3, with 7 bases that match TRBD2. V was clipped by 3 bases and J by 6 bases; unmatched bases: 6. The V gene's germline CDR1 is SGHTA and CDR2 FQGNSA. The CDR3 runs to 14 residues. CDR3 nucleotide sequence: TGTGCCAGCAGCTTGCGGGGGAGGCCGGATACGCAGTATTTT. This codes for CASSLRGRPDTQYF. The complete variable domain, with remaining parts taken from reference TRBV7-2 and TRBJ2-3, reads GAGVSQSPSNKVTEKGKDVELRCDPISGHTALYWYRQSLGQGLEFLIYFQGNSAPDKSGLPSDRFSAERTGGSVSTLTIQRTQQEDSAVYLCASSLRGRPDTQYFGPGTRLTVL.

V and J are TRBV11-2 and TRBJ2-4; no definite D call. The CDR3 is 12 amino acids. The V gene's germline CDR1 is SGHAT and CDR2 FQNNGV. Trimming cost V 5 bases and J 6 bases, with 8 bases left between them. As DNA, the CDR3 is TGTGCCAGCAGCCCGACTTCAAACATTCAGTACTTC. This translates into CASSPTSNIQYF.

V usage is TRBV7-9 and J usage is TRBJ2-1; the match to TRBD1 covers 7 bases. The CDR3 contains 14 residues. The J segment lost 6 bases and the V segment lost 1 base, leaving 3 bases of the junction unmatched. CDR1 SEHNR and CDR2 FQNEAQ come from the germline V gene (reference sequence). The CDR3 region has the DNA TGTGCCAGCAGCTTAGGGGGACAGCTCAATGAGCAGTTCTTC. Translation gives CASSLGGQLNEQFF.

CDR3 in amino acids: CASSRDRGDYEQYF. The CDR3 coding sequence is TGTGCCAGCAGCAGGGACAGGGGAGACTACGAGCAGTACTTC. This rearrangement joins TRBV7-2 to TRBJ2-7; 10 bases fit TRBD1. CDR1 is SGHTA and CDR2 is FQGNSA in the germline V gene. Trimming removed 5 bases from V and 3 bases from J; junction bases left unmatched: 4. CDR3 size: 14 residues.

This clone was seen just once. The chain uses TRBV3-1 (or the pseudogene TRBV3-2) and TRBJ1-2, with 8 bases identical to TRBD1. The CDR3 extends over 15 amino acids. CDR1 is LGHDT and CDR2 is YNNKEL in the germline V gene (reference sequence). The junction had 5 bases not matched to a gene; V was cut back by 4 bases and J by 1 base. The CDR3 spells CASSLGQAGNYGYTF. DNA for the CDR3: TGTGCCAGCAGCCTGGGACAGGCGGGTAACTATGGCTACACCTTC.

J is TRBJ2-3 and V is TRBV4-1; 13 bases map to TRBD2. In germline, CDR1 is MGHRA, CDR2 YSYEKL. The CDR3 length is 16 residues. Trimming at V came to 7 bases and at J to 0 bases, leaving 4 bases not matched to a gene. The chain's CDR3 is CASTKGLAGSTDTQYF. The CDR3, as DNA: TGCGCCAGCACCAAGGGACTAGCGGGAAGCACAGATACGCAGTATTTT.

The chain recombines TRBV7-2 with TRBJ1-1; a weak D match, TRBD1 (5 bases). Trimming removed 1 base at V and 3 bases at J, with 15 bases between. This CDR3 has 16 amino acids. Germline V lookup: CDR1 SGHTA, CDR2 FQGNSA. CDR3 residues: CASSLVWGGGDTEAFF. In DNA form, the CDR3 reads TGTGCCAGCAGCTTAGTCTGGGGTGGAGGGGACACTGAAGCTTTCTTT.

A note on this clone: Within the sample, other DNA sequences also encode this same CDR3. This rearrangement joins TRBV4-1 to TRBJ2-7; 9 bases line up with TRBD1. V was pared by 4 bases and J by 2 bases, with 3 bases of the junction left unmatched. Germline CDR1 is MGHRA and CDR2 is YSYEKL. The CDR3 totals 14 residues. The CDR3 sequence is CASSLGQGPYEQYF. CDR3 coding DNA: TGCGCCAGCAGCCTGGGACAGGGACCCTACGAGCAGTACTTC.

This clone was recorded a few times. V usage is TRBV21-1 and J usage is TRBJ1-5. TRBV21-1 is noted as a pseudogene. This CDR3 is 15 amino acids long. Here the CDR3 DNA reads TGTGCCAGCAGCGCACGGCGGGTCGAGAATCAGCCCCAGCATTTT. Amino acids: CASSARRVENQPQHF.

This chain joins TRBV7-9 and TRBJ2-7; possibly TRBD1 for D (5 bases). V lost 1 base and J lost 0, with 13 bases in between. This CDR3 spans 16 amino acids. Germline CDR1 SEHNR, CDR2 FQNEAQ (reference sequence). The CDR3 loop reads CASSLGAGLLSYEQYF. CDR3 nucleotides: TGTGCCAGCAGCTTAGGGGCAGGGCTCCTCTCCTACGAGCAGTACTTC.

This sequence joins TRBV19 and TRBJ1-1, with TRBD1 matching over 7 bases. The CDR3 consists of 15 residues. The germline gives CDR1 LNHDA, CDR2 SQIVND (reference sequence). Trimming cost V 6 bases and J 3 bases; bases outside gene matches: 10. The CDR3 loop reads CASRDRAVYDTEAFF. CDR3 coding DNA: TGTGCCAGTAGAGACAGGGCCGTATACGACACTGAAGCTTTCTTT.

The J gene is TRBJ2-2, the V gene TRBV5-1; the D gene is possibly TRBD1 (7 bases). The germline gives CDR1 SGHRS, CDR2 YFSETQ. Trimming left V 3 bases short and J 5 bases short, with 17 bases between. There are 16 residues in the CDR3. CDR3 nucleotide sequence: TGCGCCAGCAGCTCCGTTGGAGGGGGCATGACCGGGGAGCTGTTTTTT. Protein: CASSSVGGGMTGELFF.

This clone was counted a single time. CDR3: CASSFERASSYNEQFF. The DNA for the CDR3 is TGTGCCAGCAGCTTCGAGCGGGCGAGCTCCTACAATGAGCAGTTCTTC. This chain uses TRBV7-3 with TRBJ2-1, with D perhaps TRBD2 (6 bases). Germline V gives CDR1 SGHTA, CDR2 FQGTGA. V gave up 3 bases and J gave up 0 bases, with 12 bases separating them. The CDR3 is 16 residues long. The variable domain in full, completed from reference TRBV7-3 and TRBJ2-1, reads GAGVSQTPSNKVTEKGKYVELRCDPISGHTALYWYRQSLGQGPEFLIYFQGTGAADDSGLPNDRFFAVRPEGSVSTLKIQRTERGDSAVYLCASSFERASSYNEQFFGPGTRLTVL.

This clone has just a few counts. The chain has TRBV28 and TRBJ1-2; 7 positions match TRBD1. The V gene end was trimmed by 2 bases and the J gene end by 3 bases; junction bases not matched to a gene: 3. The CDR3 runs to 14 residues. Germline assignment: CDR1 MDHEN and CDR2 SYDVKM. The CDR3 reads CASSLKGADYGYTF. The CDR3 DNA reads as TGTGCCAGCAGTTTAAAGGGGGCGGACTATGGCTACACCTTC.

The V gene is TRBV4-1, the J gene TRBJ2-5, with 7 bases matching TRBD2. The germline gives CDR1 MGHRA, CDR2 YSYEKL. The CDR3 consists of 16 residues. V was pared by 4 bases and J by 1 base, with 9 bases of the junction left unmatched. The CDR3 protein is CASSLRLAVPQETQYF. As DNA, the CDR3 is TGCGCCAGCAGCCTTCGACTAGCTGTGCCCCAAGAGACCCAGTACTTC.

V gene TRBV24-1 combines with J gene TRBJ2-2; D uncertain. V lost 0 bases and J lost 6, with 10 bases in between. Germline-derived CDR1 and CDR2 are KGHDR and SFDVKD. The CDR3 runs to 15 residues. CDR3 nucleotides: TGTGCCACCAGTGATTTGCACCCGGGTTCCGGGGAGCTGTTTTTT. Its translation: CATSDLHPGSGELFF.

Here the CDR3 DNA reads TGTGCCAGCAGCAAATGGGCCCGGGACAGAAATCGGAACTATGGCTACACCTTC. Amino acids: CASSKWARDRNRNYGYTF. The chain links TRBV21-1 to TRBJ1-2; the table's D call, TRBD1, was not checked against the DNA. TRBV21-1 is an annotated pseudogene. This CDR3 is 18 amino acids long.

This clone was observed a handful of times. For the CDR3, the DNA is TGTGCCAGCAGTTACTCGATTTGGGGCAGGAACACTGAAGCTTTCTTT. Protein sequence: CASSYSIWGRNTEAFF. The gene calls are TRBV6-5 and TRBJ1-1; D perhaps matches TRBD1 (5 bases). The CDR3 contains 16 residues. Trimming took 0 bases from V and 1 from J, leaving 12 bases between them. Germline CDR1 reads MNHEY; CDR2 reads SVGAGI.

The V gene is TRBV6-2 or TRBV6-3, the J gene TRBJ2-7; 9 nucleotides agree with TRBD1. The CDR3 sequence is 14 residues long. Trimming cost V 6 bases and J 6 bases; bases outside gene matches: 9. Germline lookup yields CDR1 MNHEY and CDR2 SVGEGT. CDR3 bases: TGTGCCAGCAGCGCCGGGACAGGGACCGGCGAGCAGTACTTC. Its translation is CASSAGTGTGEQYF.

The gene calls are TRBV10-3 and TRBJ2-7; D is unresolved. The V gene lost 5 bases and the J gene lost 5 bases, with 16 bases spanning the gap. The length of the CDR3 is 14 residues. Germline-derived CDR1 and CDR2 are ENHRY and SYGVKD. The CDR3 loop is CAISLTPGTHEQYF. CDR3 in DNA: TGTGCCATCAGTCTAACCCCTGGTACGCACGAGCAGTACTTC.

The chain carries TRBV4-2 and TRBJ2-3; 7 bases are shared with TRBD2. The CDR3 consists of 16 residues. V trimming: 1 base; J trimming: 0 bases; junction bases outside the gene matches: 4. Germline CDR1 and CDR2: LGHNA and YNFKEQ. CDR3 coding DNA: TGTGCCAGCAGCCAAGGGGGGGGGACCAGCACAGATACGCAGTATTTT. As protein: CASSQGGGTSTDTQYF.

The chain recombines TRBV3-1 (or the pseudogene TRBV3-2) with TRBJ2-5, with D tentatively TRBD1 (6 bases). Germline values: CDR1 LGHDT, CDR2 YNNKEL (reference sequence). The CDR3 length is 15 residues. V lost 3 bases and J 1 base, leaving 12 bases between the germline ends. For the CDR3, the DNA is TGTGCCAGCAGCCACGGCAGGGGCCCCCAAGAGACCCAGTACTTC. This encodes CASSHGRGPQETQYF.

The chain links TRBV3-1 (or the pseudogene TRBV3-2) to TRBJ1-4; 9 bases align to TRBD1. Germline-derived CDR1 and CDR2 are LGHDT and YNNKEL (reference sequence). V dropped 4 bases and J dropped 7; count of bases not matched to a gene: 4. The CDR3 runs 14 residues. Here the CDR3 DNA reads TGTGCCAGCAGCCCGACAGGGGGTACTGAAAAACTGTTTTTT. It specifies CASSPTGGTEKLFF.

The chain combines TRBV29-1 with TRBJ1-4; 9 bases agree with TRBD1. Germline assignment: CDR1 SQVTM and CDR2 ANQGSEA. With V trimmed by 1 base and J by 6 bases, 0 bases remained unmatched. The CDR3 is 13 residues long. The CDR3 DNA sequence: TGCAGCGTTGAAGGGACAGGGGATGAAAAACTGTTTTTT. This encodes CSVEGTGDEKLFF.